The text below deals with one T cell receptor (beta chain). Its cognate antigen has yet to be identified. Nothing much larger sits one base from this clone, and base qualities are not available. This specimen comes from a study of blood T cells in healthy people across ages (dated by TCRdb to about 2015). Broadly, across the study: Template switching captured roughly one uniquely barcoded TCR beta cDNA molecule per two T cells in model experiments. Using deep sequencing normalized with unique cDNA molecular identifiers, the study measured how TCR beta repertoire diversity changes with age. The donors were divided into four age groups: young (average around 16 years), middle-aged (roughly 42), aged (approximately 62) and long-lived (roughly 88). Two additional independent replicas of 1 million unique cDNA reads from the same blood draw were analyzed for two donors (one aged 18 to 30 and one aged 80 or older). On the study overall, not on this receptor specifically: Conclusive comparison of naive and antigen-experienced compartments was prevented by the profiling of bulk unsorted PBMCs. Estimates of total diversity based on one million sequenced T cells were considered lower bounds and underestimates. The long-lived group showed more naive CD4+ T cells, fewer expanded clones and increased TCR diversity than the aged group, suggesting age selection. As age increased, observed TCR beta diversity per million T cells dropped in a roughly linear way, and a significant reduction was already evident by age 40. Because donor CMV infection status was unknown, age-related changes in expanded clonotypes were potentially confounded. A strong correlation was found between observed TCR beta diversity and the percentage of naive T cells measured by flow cytometry.

Counted from cysteine to phenylalanine, this CDR3 has 17 amino acids. Solely the CDR3 DNA is kept, with 51 bases framed from the first base. Taken from the germline V gene, the CDR1 and CDR2 loops are MNHNS and SASEGT. Relative to germline, V is missing 0 bases and J is missing 0 bases, with 7 bases of the junction outside any gene match. The approximately 39 donors, aged 6 to 90 years, were systemically healthy Caucasian individuals from Russia. Approximately 9.7 milliliters of peripheral blood were drawn from each donor into EDTA-treated Vacutainer tubes. Ficoll-Paque density-gradient centrifugation was used to isolate PBMCs, with at least 6 million per sample. Total RNA was extracted from PBMCs with Trizol reagent, with at least 6 micrograms obtained per sample. For every donor, an aliquot of PBMCs went through flow cytometry to measure the percentages of naive CD45RAhigh/CD27high T cells. The library came from 5' RACE. The sequencer was an Illumina HiSeq 2500. A second PCR of about 7 to 12 cycles was performed with a sample-barcoded 5' primer and a J-beta primer mix. Each TCR beta cDNA molecule received a unique molecular identifier from a template-switch 5' adaptor carrying 12 random nucleotides. At least 3 million CDR3-containing paired-end reads were obtained from each sample. First-strand cDNA was synthesized from all RNA with the Mint cDNA synthesis kit, primed by a TRBC-specific oligonucleotide. All cDNA was treated with uracil-DNA glycosylase and then went through a first 18-cycle PCR with the universal primers M1SS and BC2_uni_R. The source study handled its data this way. Normalization of each sample was performed by random selection of 1 million high-quality reads, each carrying a distinct molecular identifier. Instead of being binned into consensus sequences, reads that shared molecular identifiers were thrown out. MiTCR, set to a Q25 quality threshold and the strictest error-elimination algorithm, was used for CDR3 identification, clonotype clustering and error correction. A nonparametric unseen species model using Euler transformation provided a lower-bound estimate of total TCR beta diversity. Through fastp at Q25 and MiXCR, TCRdb rebuilt clones from the public reads, retaining in-frame beta chains. Every distinct CDR3 protein forms one entry, paired with its most common genes and DNA. TCRdb's processing, not the study's, gives the V and J calls here. The sample records about 720,000 distinct CDR3 sequences, 25% of which are singletons. The leading ten clones occupy more than 3% of the sample.

These data also formed part of another study, on T cells of mothers and their children. From that second study: Nine systemically healthy Caucasian individuals, comprising three mothers and their six children, were included as donors. cDNA synthesis used all of the extracted RNA, with approximately 1.6 ug of RNA in each 15 ul reaction. In the second PCR, sample barcodes and 2-4 random nucleotides were introduced via the M1S primer. Each mother yielded over 8.5 million TCR beta CDR3 reads and each child 2.5 million to 3 million reads. In both related and unrelated pairs, thymic selection shapes the output of TCR recombination in a similar way, with inherited differences having only a minor effect. Normalized repertoire overlap in related mother-child pairs was always slightly higher than in unrelated mother-child pairs, but the difference was never significant. Persistent microchimeric T cell clones were not detected, at a sensitivity of approximately 100 clones per million clonotypes. Deep NGS was used in the study to compare the TCR beta repertoires of mothers and children and to look for features that separate related mother-child pairs from unrelated individuals. On average, the children were roughly 12 +/- 4 years old, while the mothers were approximately 41 +/- 4 years old. After adapters were ligated using NEBNext reagents, the libraries underwent 100+100 nt paired-end sequencing on an Illumina HiSeq 2000. To prevent cross-contamination, the mother and child libraries were prepared one month apart and sequenced in separate runs. Between roughly 450,000 and 2,200,000 distinct TCR beta clonotypes were identified per donor. Naive TCR beta clonotypes were estimated from low-frequency clonotypes matched to each donor's FACS-determined naive share, without sorting.

The sequence was obtained from a boy aged 5 to 17 in good health. The chain couples TRBV6-1 to TRBJ1-1; the junction holds 7 bases that match TRBD1. The material sequenced was blood. The nucleotide sequence reads as follows: TGTGCCAGCAGTGAAGCGCTGTGGACAGGCATGAACACTGAAGCTTTCTTT. This encodes CASSEALWTGMNTEAFF.